The following is a T cell receptor beta chain sequence with its context. The target of this receptor is not known. Base qualities are not provided; no much larger clone lies one nucleotide away. TCRbeta CDR3 regions were amplified from genomic DNA by means of the immunoSEQ Assay, a bias-controlled multiplex PCR. Per the source publication's procedure: The number of nucleated cells in each sample was estimated from the amplification of reference gene primers within the assay. To quantify the absolute abundance of each unique TCRbeta CDR3 rearrangement, sequence reads were collapsed and filtered. For each sample, productive Simpson clonality was calculated by taking the square root of Simpson's diversity index across productive rearrangements. In TCRdb, the immuneACCESS table is reduced to in-frame sequences with V and J assigned. These tables do not hold every clone; where another copy was compared, an unresolved V gene accounts for under half, and the others remain unexplained. The DNA was the basis for D and trimming; V, J and clone size are from that table. Within this sample are 300,000 to 500,000 clones, with 88% of them counted one time only. Around 0.97% of the sample comes from the top ten.

This record belongs to a study of blood T cell repertoires in COVID-19 (TCRdb year 2020). Study-wide context: Samples covering the acute and convalescent phases of COVID-19 were provided by collaborators in the United States, Italy and Spain. The prospective study material was composed of cDNA or gDNA derived from T cells, B-cell-depleted T cells, or PBMCs. Subjects who had been exposed to COVID-19, were actively infected with it, or had recovered from it provided the deeply sampled blood TCRbeta repertoires that made up the dataset. The repertoires were made available in a free public database intended to serve as a resource for research on the immune response to SARS-CoV-2. Samples were obtained from the ongoing ImmuneRACE study (first 160 participants) and from about 1,300 subjects provided by 6 global collaborators. Sample metadata almost always included a de-identified subject ID, COVID-19 status, age in years and sex. Where available, HLA class I and class II types were taken from metadata supplied by the sample provider and were not determined by assay-based typing. What the study reported, not specific to this receptor: How much clinical and demographic metadata was included differed by source and by participant, and the metadata was provided uncurated.

CDR1 LNHDA and CDR2 SQIVND were looked up in the germline V gene (reference sequence). There are 14 amino acids in the CDR3, from cysteine to phenylalanine inclusive. The only DNA kept is the CDR3, 42 bases in frame from the first base. V is clipped by 8 bases and J by 8 bases, and the sequence between their germline boundaries is 21 bases long. Participants in the prospective study were aged about 18 to 100 years, lived in some 24 United States geographic areas, and enrolled through a virtual design. Cohort assignment in the prospective study relied on participant-reported clinical history from a screening survey and a study questionnaire. Mobile phlebotomists in the prospective study collected whole blood, serum and a nasopharyngeal or oropharyngeal swab from every participant. Additional blood draws and questionnaires over an approximately two-month period could optionally be provided by prospective study participants. Blood samples from the prospective study were shipped frozen or at room temperature prior to DNA extraction.

This clonotype originated in a woman in her thirties with acute COVID-19. The chain joins TRBV19 to TRBJ1-1; perhaps TRBD1 is the D gene, with 5 bases matching. Material: PBMCs or T cells enriched from blood (not recorded which). DNA sequence: TGTGCCAGTGGAAGATGGACACCCCCCCAGGAAGCTTTCTTT. It translates to CASGRWTPPQEAFF.